A single sample is the source of the 5 T cell receptor beta chains below, sequenced in a study of blood T cell repertoires in COVID-19. Produced via immunoSEQ multiplex PCR; TCRdb's table is partial and in-frame only. The sample lists approximately 140,000 clones, roughly 86% occurring once. Sequenced material: peripheral blood. The receptors stem from a woman in her fifties or sixties with acute or convalescent COVID-19.

This chain joins TRBV9 and TRBJ2-7; tentatively, D is TRBD1 (7 bases). Trimming left V 3 bases short and J 5 bases short, with 18 bases between. This CDR3 is 15 amino acids long. The germline V gene has CDR1 SGDLS and CDR2 YYNGEE. The CDR3 region has the DNA TGTGCCAGCAGCGCGCTTGCGGGACAGCGCGACGAGCAGTACTTC. It is translated as CASSALAGQRDEQYF.

V gene TRBV4-3 combines with J gene TRBJ2-5, with 9 bases matching TRBD1. The V and J ends lost 3 bases and 4 bases, in that order; junction bases with no gene match: 9. There are 16 residues in the CDR3. The germline V gene encodes CDR1 LGHNA and CDR2 YSLEER. CDR3 coding DNA: TGCGCCAGCAGCCATTCCCCGGGACAGGGCATAGAGACCCAGTACTTC. Its protein product is CASSHSPGQGIETQYF.

The genes are TRBV5-6 and TRBJ1-1; D is unresolved. CDR1 is SGHDT and CDR2 is YYEEEE in the germline V gene. Trimming took 2 bases from V and 3 from J, leaving 14 bases between them. CDR3 length equals 15 residues. The CDR3 DNA reads TGTGCCAGCAGCTTTGGAAGTTGGGCAGACACTGAAGCTTTCTTT. This translates into CASSFGSWADTEAFF.

CDR3 in amino acids: CASGRDIETQYF. The CDR3 DNA is TGTGCCTCAGGGAGGGACATTGAGACCCAGTACTTC. The J gene is TRBJ2-5, the V gene TRBV9, with a weak D call TRBD2 (7 bases). The germline gives CDR1 SGDLS, CDR2 YYNGEE. Trimming cost V 10 bases and J 5 bases, with 15 bases left between them. The CDR3 extends over 12 amino acids.

This chain links TRBV7-2 with TRBJ2-5; a possible D gene is TRBD2 (5 bases). The CDR3 contains 13 residues. CDR1 is SGHTA and CDR2 is FQGNSA in the germline V gene. Deletions cut 5 bases from V and 4 bases from J, with 11 bases between. CDR3: CASSPQGGETQYF. CDR3 DNA: TGTGCCAGCAGCCCCCAAGGAGGAGAGACCCAGTACTTC.